This is a list of T cell receptor beta chains from one sample in a study of post-analysis software for immune sequencing data. MiXCR, applied by TCRdb to the PCR reads, yields one record per CDR3 protein. The data show some 890,000 distinct CDR3 sequences, roughly 58% seen once. Sequencing was done on a sample of blood. These receptors all stem from a girl aged 5-17 years with multiple sclerosis. Both conserved end residues are part of each CDR3. D genes are given only for firm matches. A row's size may be missing; if present it is once, few, many or a size class.

size,D,J,V,CDR3,DNA
few,.,TRBJ1-2,TRBV29-1,CSANLGGTYGYTF,TGCAGCGCCAACCTTGGGGGGACCTATGGCTACACCTTC
few,TRBD1,TRBJ1-2,TRBV27,CASSGQGWGYTF,TGTGCCAGCAGTGGACAGGGTTGGGGCTACACCTTC
.,.,TRBJ2-5,TRBV7-7,CASSLGVGQETQYF,TGTGCCAGCAGCTTAGGGGTCGGCCAAGAGACCCAGTACTTC
.,.,TRBJ2-5,TRBV7-2,CASSRRLQETQYF,TGTGCCAGCAGCAGGCGCCTTCAAGAGACCCAGTACTTC
.,.,TRBJ1-2,TRBV9,CASSVGSVAAGGYTF,TGTGCCAGCAGCGTAGGGAGTGTAGCCGCGGGGGGCTACACCTTC
.,TRBD2,TRBJ2-3,TRBV29-1,CSVDIAGPSADTQYF,TGCAGCGTCGACATAGCGGGGCCTAGCGCAGATACGCAGTATTTT
.,TRBD2,TRBJ2-1,TRBV7-9,CASSPGAGGVLSNEQFF,TGTGCCAGCAGCCCCGGAGCGGGGGGGGTATTGAGCAATGAGCAGTTCTTC
.,.,TRBJ2-5,TRBV5-1,CASSVQGRREETQYF,TGCGCCAGCAGCGTACAGGGGCGGAGGGAAGAGACCCAGTACTTC
.,TRBD2,TRBJ2-3,TRBV15,CATSRVASGRLTDTQYF,TGTGCCACCAGCAGAGTGGCTAGCGGGAGGTTAACAGATACGCAGTATTTT
.,TRBD1,TRBJ2-5,TRBV5-6,CASSQGQGSGEETQYF,TGTGCCAGCAGCCAAGGACAGGGCTCCGGGGAAGAGACCCAGTACTTC